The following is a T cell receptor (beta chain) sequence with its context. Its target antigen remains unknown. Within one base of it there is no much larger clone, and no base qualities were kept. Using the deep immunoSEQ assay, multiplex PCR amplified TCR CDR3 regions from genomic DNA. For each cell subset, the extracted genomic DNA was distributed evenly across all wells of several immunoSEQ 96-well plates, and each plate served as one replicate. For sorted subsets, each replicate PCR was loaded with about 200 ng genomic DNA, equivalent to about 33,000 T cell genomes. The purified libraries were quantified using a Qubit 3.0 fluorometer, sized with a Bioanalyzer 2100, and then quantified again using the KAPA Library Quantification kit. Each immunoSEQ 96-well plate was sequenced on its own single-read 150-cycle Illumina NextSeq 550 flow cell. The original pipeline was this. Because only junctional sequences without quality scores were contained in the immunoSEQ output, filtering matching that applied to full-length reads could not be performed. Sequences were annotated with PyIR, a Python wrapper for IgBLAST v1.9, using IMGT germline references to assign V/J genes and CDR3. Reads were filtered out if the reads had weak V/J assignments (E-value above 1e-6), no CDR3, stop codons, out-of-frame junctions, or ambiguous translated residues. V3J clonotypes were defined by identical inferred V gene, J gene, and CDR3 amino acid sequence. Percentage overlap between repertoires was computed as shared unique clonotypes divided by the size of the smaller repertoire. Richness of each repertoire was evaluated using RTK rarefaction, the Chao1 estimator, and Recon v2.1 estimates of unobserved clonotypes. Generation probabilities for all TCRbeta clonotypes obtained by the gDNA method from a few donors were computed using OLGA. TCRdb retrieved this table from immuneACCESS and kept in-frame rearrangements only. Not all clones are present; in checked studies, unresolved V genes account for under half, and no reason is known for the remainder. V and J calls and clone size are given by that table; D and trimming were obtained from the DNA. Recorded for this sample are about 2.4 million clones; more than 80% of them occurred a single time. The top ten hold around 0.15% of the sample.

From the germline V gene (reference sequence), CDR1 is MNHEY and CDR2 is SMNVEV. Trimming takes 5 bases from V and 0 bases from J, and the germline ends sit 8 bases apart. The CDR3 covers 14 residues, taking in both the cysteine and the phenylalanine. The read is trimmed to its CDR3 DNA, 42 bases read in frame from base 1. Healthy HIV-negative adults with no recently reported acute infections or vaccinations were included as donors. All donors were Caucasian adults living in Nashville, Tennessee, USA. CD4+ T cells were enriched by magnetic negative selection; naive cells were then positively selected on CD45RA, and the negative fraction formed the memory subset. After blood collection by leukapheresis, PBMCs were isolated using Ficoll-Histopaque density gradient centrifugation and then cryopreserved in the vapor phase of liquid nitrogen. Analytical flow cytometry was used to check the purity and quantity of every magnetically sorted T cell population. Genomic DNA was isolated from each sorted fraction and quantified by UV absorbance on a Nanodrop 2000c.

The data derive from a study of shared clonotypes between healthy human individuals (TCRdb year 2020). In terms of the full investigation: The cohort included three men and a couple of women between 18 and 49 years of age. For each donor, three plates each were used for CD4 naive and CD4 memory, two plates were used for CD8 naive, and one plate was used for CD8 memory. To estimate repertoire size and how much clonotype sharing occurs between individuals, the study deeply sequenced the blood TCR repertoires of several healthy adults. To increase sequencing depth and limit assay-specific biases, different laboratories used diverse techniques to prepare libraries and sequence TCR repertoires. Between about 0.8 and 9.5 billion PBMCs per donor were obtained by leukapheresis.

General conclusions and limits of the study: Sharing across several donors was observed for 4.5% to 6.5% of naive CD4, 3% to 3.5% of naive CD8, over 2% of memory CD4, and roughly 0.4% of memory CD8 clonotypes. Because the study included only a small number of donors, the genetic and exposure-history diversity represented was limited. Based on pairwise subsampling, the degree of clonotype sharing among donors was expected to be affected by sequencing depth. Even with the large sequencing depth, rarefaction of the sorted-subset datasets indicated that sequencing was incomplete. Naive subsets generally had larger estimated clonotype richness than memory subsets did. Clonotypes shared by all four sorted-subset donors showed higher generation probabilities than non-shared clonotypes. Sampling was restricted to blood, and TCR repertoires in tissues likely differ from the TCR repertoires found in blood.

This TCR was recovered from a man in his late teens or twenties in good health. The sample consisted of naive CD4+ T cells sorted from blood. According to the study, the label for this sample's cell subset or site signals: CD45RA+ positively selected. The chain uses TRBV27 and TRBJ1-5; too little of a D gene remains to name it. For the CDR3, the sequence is CASSPYISNQPQHF. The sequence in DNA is TGTGCCAGCAGTCCCTACATTAGCAATCAGCCCCAGCATTTT.